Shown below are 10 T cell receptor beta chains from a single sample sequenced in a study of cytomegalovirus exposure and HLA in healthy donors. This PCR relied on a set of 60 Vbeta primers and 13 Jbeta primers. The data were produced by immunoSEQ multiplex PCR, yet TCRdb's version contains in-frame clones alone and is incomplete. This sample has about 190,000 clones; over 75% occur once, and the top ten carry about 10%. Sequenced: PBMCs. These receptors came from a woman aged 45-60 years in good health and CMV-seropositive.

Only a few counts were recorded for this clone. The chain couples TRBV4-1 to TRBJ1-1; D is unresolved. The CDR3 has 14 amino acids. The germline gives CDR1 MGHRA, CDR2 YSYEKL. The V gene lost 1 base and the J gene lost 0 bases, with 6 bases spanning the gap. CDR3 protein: CASSQAPVNTEAFF. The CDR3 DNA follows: TGCGCCAGCAGCCAAGCGCCGGTGAACACTGAAGCTTTCTTT.

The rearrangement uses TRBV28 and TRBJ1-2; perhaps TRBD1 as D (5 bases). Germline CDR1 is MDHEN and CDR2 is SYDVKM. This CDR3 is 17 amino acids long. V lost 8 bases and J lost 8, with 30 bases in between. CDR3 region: CASGVAIRAGSLLGYTF. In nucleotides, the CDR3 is TGTGCCAGCGGGGTTGCCATCCGGGCAGGGTCGCTTTTAGGCTACACCTTC.

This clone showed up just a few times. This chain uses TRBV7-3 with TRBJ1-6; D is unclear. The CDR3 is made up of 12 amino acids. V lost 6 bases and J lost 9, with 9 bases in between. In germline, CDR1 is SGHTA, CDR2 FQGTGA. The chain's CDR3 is CASRRVGSPLHF. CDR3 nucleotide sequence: TGTGCCAGCAGGAGGGTTGGTTCACCCCTCCACTTT.

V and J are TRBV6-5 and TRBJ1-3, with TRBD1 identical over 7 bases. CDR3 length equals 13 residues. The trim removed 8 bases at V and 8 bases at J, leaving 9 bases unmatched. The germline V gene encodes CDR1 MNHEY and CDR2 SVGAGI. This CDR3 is CASSKEGADTIYF. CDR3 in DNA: TGTGCCAGCTCAAAGGAGGGGGCGGACACCATATATTTT.

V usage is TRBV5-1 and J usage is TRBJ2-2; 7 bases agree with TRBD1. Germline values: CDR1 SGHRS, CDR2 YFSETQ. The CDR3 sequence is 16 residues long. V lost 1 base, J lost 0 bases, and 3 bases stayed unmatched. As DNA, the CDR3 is TGCGCCAGCAGCTTGTCGGGGACAGCGAACACCGGGGAGCTGTTTTTT. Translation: CASSLSGTANTGELFF. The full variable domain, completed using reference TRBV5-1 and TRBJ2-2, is KAGVTQTPRYLIKTRGQQVTLSCSPISGHRSVSWYQQTPGQGLQFLFEYFSETQRNKGNFPGRFSGRQFSNSRSEMNVSTLELGDSALYLCASSLSGTANTGELFFGEGSRLTVL.

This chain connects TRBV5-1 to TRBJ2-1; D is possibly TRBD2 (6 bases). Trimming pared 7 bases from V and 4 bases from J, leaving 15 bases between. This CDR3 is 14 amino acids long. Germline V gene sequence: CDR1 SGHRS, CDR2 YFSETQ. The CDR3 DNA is TGCGCCAGCTTCCCTAGCGTAACTTACAATGAGCAGTTCTTC. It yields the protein CASFPSVTYNEQFF.

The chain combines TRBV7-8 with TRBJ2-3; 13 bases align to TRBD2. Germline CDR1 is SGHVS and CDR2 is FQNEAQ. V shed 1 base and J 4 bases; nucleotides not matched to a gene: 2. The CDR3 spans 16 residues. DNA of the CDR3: TGTGCCAGCAGCTTAGTTGGACTAGCGGGGGCAGATACGCAGTATTTT. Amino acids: CASSLVGLAGADTQYF. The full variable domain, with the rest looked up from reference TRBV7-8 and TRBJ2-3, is GAGVSQSPRYKVAKRGQDVALRCDPISGHVSLFWYQQALGQGPEFLTYFQNEAQLDKSGLPSDRFFAERPEGSVSTLKIQRTQQEDSAVYLCASSLVGLAGADTQYFGPGTRLTVL.

CDR3 protein: CSVEDLLGQFINTIYF. CDR3 nucleotides: TGCAGCGTTGAAGATCTATTGGGACAGTTTATAAACACCATATATTTT. The gene calls are TRBV29-1 and TRBJ1-3; 7 bases agree with TRBD1. Unmatched junction bases numbered 11, after V lost 0 bases and J lost 6 bases. The CDR3 runs 16 residues. Germline CDR1 is SQVTM and CDR2 is ANQGSEA.

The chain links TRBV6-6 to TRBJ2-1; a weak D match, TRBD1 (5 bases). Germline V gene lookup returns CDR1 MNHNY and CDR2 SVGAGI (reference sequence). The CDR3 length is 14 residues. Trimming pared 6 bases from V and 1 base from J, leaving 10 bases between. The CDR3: CASSPDSSYNEQFF. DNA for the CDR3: TGTGCCAGCAGCCCTGACAGTTCCTACAATGAGCAGTTCTTC.

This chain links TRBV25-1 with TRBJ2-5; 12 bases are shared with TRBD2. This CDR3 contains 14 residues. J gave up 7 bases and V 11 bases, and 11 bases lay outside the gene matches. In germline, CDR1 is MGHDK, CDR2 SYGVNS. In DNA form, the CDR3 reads TGTGCCTCTCAGGATGCTAGCGGGGGGGGGACCCAGTACTTC. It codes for CASQDASGGGTQYF.